This is a list of T cell receptor beta chains from one sample in a study of blood T cell repertoires in COVID-19. Profiling relied on immunoSEQ multiplex PCR, and the TCRdb table lists in-frame clones only, not all of them. This sample yields over 300,000 clones, of which about 82% are seen a single time; around 7.8% belongs to the top ten. Sample: peripheral blood. The receptors stem from a human donor in a cohort sampled during active COVID-19. CDR3s include the opening cysteine and the closing phenylalanine or tryptophan. Fields, in order: D gene, J gene, clone size, V gene, CDR3 DNA, CDR3 protein. The D gene is left open where the match is weak. Clone size, where shown, is once, few, many, or a class for clones that have expanded.

- TRBJ1-2 - TRBV7-3 TGTGCCAGCAGCCCCGCAGGTAGGGAGCACTATGGCTACACCTTC CASSPAGREHYGYTF
TRBD1 TRBJ1-2 - TRBV5-5 TGTGCCAGCAGCTTGGAGGTCGGCAGGGGGCGTCGGACCTTC CASSLEVGRGRRTF
TRBD1 TRBJ1-6 - TRBV5-1 TGCGCCAGCAGCCCGGACAGGGGCCTAAATTCACCCCTCCACTTT CASSPDRGLNSPLHF
TRBD1 TRBJ1-2 - TRBV11-2 TGTGCCAGCAGCTTACGGGACAGGTTTAACTATGGCTACACCTTC CASSLRDRFNYGYTF
TRBD1 TRBJ2-1 - TRBV30 TGTGCCTGGGCCCTCCGGGACAGGGACTACAATGAGCAGTTCTTC CAWALRDRDYNEQFF
- TRBJ2-7 - TRBV10-1 TGCGCCAGCGGAGACAGCCCCTACGAGCAGTACTTC CASGDSPYEQYF
- TRBJ1-1 - TRBV11-2 TGTGCCAGCAGCTTTGGGCAGAACCTTGAAGCTTTCTTT CASSFGQNLEAFF
- TRBJ2-7 many TRBV3-1/TRBV3-2 TGTGCCAGCAGCCTAATAGACAGGTCCTACGAGCAGTACTTC CASSLIDRSYEQYF
- TRBJ1-2 - TRBV12-3/TRBV12-4 TGTGCCAGCAGTTTCGGGAGGGTCGGAGGCTACACCTTC CASSFGRVGGYTF
- TRBJ2-1 - TRBV5-6 TGTGCCAGCAGCCGCGACAGGAGCAATGAGCAGTTCTTC CASSRDRSNEQFF
TRBD2 TRBJ2-7 - TRBV19 TGTGCCAGTAGTGCCGATTTAGCGGGGACCTACGAGCAGTACTTC CASSADLAGTYEQYF
- TRBJ1-3 - TRBV21-1 TGTGCCAGCAGTCTGTGTTTCTCTGGAAACACCATATATTTT CASSLCFSGNTIYF
- TRBJ2-1 - TRBV12-3/TRBV12-4 TGTGCCAGCAGTTTAAGCATAACCAAGCAGTTCTTC CASSLSITKQFF
- TRBJ1-3 - TRBV4-2 TGTGCCAGTACCCCAAGGGGAAACTCTGGAAACACCATATATTTT CASTPRGNSGNTIYF
- TRBJ1-2 - TRBV19 TGTGCCAGTAGTAGGACACTTAACTATGGCTACACCTTC CASSRTLNYGYTF
- TRBJ2-7 - TRBV13 TGTGCCAGCAGGGAGGCCCCCTACGAGCAGTACTTC CASREAPYEQYF
TRBD2 TRBJ2-7 - TRBV18 TGTGCCAGCTCACTGGGCTCCGGCGGGGGGAAGTTCGAGCAGTACTTC CASSLGSGGGKFEQYF
TRBD1 TRBJ1-2 - TRBV5-1 TGCGCCAGCAGCTTCCAGGGGGACTATGGCTACACCTTC CASSFQGDYGYTF
- TRBJ2-7 - TRBV5-1 TGCGCCAGCAGCTTTTCACGGGACTACGAGCAGTACTTC CASSFSRDYEQYF
- TRBJ2-3 - TRBV18 TGTGCCAGCTCACCAAGACAAAGCACAGATACGCAGTATTTT CASSPRQSTDTQYF
TRBD1 TRBJ1-1 - TRBV7-2 TGTGCCAGCAGCGAATACGACAGGGGAGGATTAGCTTTCTTT CASSEYDRGGLAFF
- TRBJ1-1 - TRBV7-8 TGTGCCAGCAGCACCAACGCGCGGAACACTGAAGCTTTCTTT CASSTNARNTEAFF
- TRBJ2-1 - TRBV6-4 TGTGCCAGCAGAAACTACCCGAGCTCCTACAATGAGCAGTTCTTC CASRNYPSSYNEQFF
- TRBJ2-2 few TRBV10-1 TGCGCCAGCAGGGGCCTTCCGGGGGCCGGGGAGCTGTTTTTT CASRGLPGAGELFF
- TRBJ2-5 - TRBV12-3/TRBV12-4 TGTGCCAGCAGTTTCGGGGGGACCCAGTACTTC CASSFGGTQYF
- TRBJ2-3 - TRBV30 TGTGCCTGGAGGGCCGGGACATTGGGCATACACACAGATACGCAGTATTTT CAWRAGTLGIHTDTQYF
- TRBJ1-2 - TRBV28 TGTGCCAGCAGTTTTCCTATCGGGGGGTCTGGCTACACCTTC CASSFPIGGSGYTF
TRBD1 TRBJ1-2 - TRBV7-9 TGTGCCAGCAGACGGGACAGTCTATATGGCTACACCTTC CASRRDSLYGYTF
TRBD1 TRBJ2-7 - TRBV9 TGTGCCAGCAGCCCCTCGGGGACAGGGCAAGAGCAGTACTTC CASSPSGTGQEQYF
- TRBJ1-5 - TRBV7-8 TGTGCCAGCAGCTTAGCGGCGGTAGGCAATCAGCCCCAGCATTTT CASSLAAVGNQPQHF
- TRBJ1-1 - TRBV27 TGTGCCAGCAGCAGGGGAGTAGGGACTGAAGCTTTCTTT CASSRGVGTEAFF
TRBD1 TRBJ2-7 - TRBV12-3/TRBV12-4 TGTGCCAGCAGACGACAGGGGGCTTACGAGCAGTACTTC CASRRQGAYEQYF
- TRBJ2-7 - TRBV7-6 TGTGCCAGCAGTCTAAGACTAGGAGGGCGATACGAGCAGTACTTC CASSLRLGGRYEQYF
TRBD2 TRBJ2-1 - TRBV6-5 TGTGCCGCCTCACAACTGGGACTAGGTGACAATGAGCAGTTCTTC CAASQLGLGDNEQFF
- TRBJ1-1 - TRBV2 TGTGCCAGCAAGGTAGTCCAGGGACGGGGGACTGAAGCTTTCTTT CASKVVQGRGTEAFF
TRBD1 TRBJ1-5 once TRBV5-1 TGCGCCAGCAGCTTGACAGGGGGCTCGGATCAGCCCCAGCATTTT CASSLTGGSDQPQHF
- TRBJ2-7 - TRBV7-9 TGTGCCAGCAGCTTGACACCCCGGGAGCACGAGCAGTACTTC CASSLTPREHEQYF
TRBD1 TRBJ1-6 - TRBV7-9 TGTGCCAGCACCATAGCCGGGACAGGGTATTCACCCCTCCACTTT CASTIAGTGYSPLHF
- TRBJ2-7 - TRBV7-9 TGTGCCAGCAGCTTAACAGGGTCCGGGTACGAGCAGTACTTC CASSLTGSGYEQYF
- TRBJ2-3 - TRBV7-9 TGTGCCAGCAGTTACCGGGACTCAGATACGCAGTATTTT CASSYRDSDTQYF
- TRBJ1-6 - TRBV3-1/TRBV3-2 TGTGCCAGCAGCCCAGTGGCCTCAGGGTCACCCCTCCACTTT CASSPVASGSPLHF
TRBD1 TRBJ1-5 - TRBV19 TGTGCCAGTAGGCAGAGAGGACAGGGGGCTCAGCCCCAGCATTTT CASRQRGQGAQPQHF
TRBD1 TRBJ2-7 - TRBV4-1 TGCGCCAGCAGCCTGGACGGACAGGGCACCTACGAGCAGTACTTC CASSLDGQGTYEQYF
- TRBJ2-3 - TRBV23-1 TGCGCCAGCATCCTAAGGGGAGGACAGGCCACAGATACGCAGTATTTT CASILRGGQATDTQYF
- TRBJ2-3 - TRBV5-4 TGTGCCAGCAGCTTCAAGGGGGGCACAGATACGCAGTATTTT CASSFKGGTDTQYF
- TRBJ2-3 few TRBV27 TGTGCCAGCAGTCAGACCCCGGGACTTTACACAGATACGCAGTATTTT CASSQTPGLYTDTQYF
- TRBJ2-2 - TRBV7-9 TGTGCCAGCGGTTCAAGCGGAGCGAACACCGGGGAGCTGTTTTTT CASGSSGANTGELFF
TRBD1 TRBJ2-2 - TRBV10-3 TGTGCCATCAGGGGACAGGGGCTCAGTAACACCGGGGAGCTGTTTTTT CAIRGQGLSNTGELFF
- TRBJ1-3 - TRBV7-8 TGTGCCAGCAGCTTAGCGGGCACCTCTGGAAACACCATATATTTT CASSLAGTSGNTIYF
TRBD1 TRBJ2-2 - TRBV6-6 TGTGCCAGCAGTCGCCTGGGTAGGACAGGGGGCCGAGTAAGCACCGGGGAGCTGTTTTTT CASSRLGRTGGRVSTGELFF
TRBD1 TRBJ1-4 - TRBV7-9 TGTGCCAGCAGCCCCGGGGACAGGGGACCAGAAAAACTGTTTTTT CASSPGDRGPEKLFF
TRBD1 TRBJ1-1 - TRBV3-1/TRBV3-2 TGTGCCAGCAGCGACAGGGACTTCACTGAAGCTTTCTTT CASSDRDFTEAFF